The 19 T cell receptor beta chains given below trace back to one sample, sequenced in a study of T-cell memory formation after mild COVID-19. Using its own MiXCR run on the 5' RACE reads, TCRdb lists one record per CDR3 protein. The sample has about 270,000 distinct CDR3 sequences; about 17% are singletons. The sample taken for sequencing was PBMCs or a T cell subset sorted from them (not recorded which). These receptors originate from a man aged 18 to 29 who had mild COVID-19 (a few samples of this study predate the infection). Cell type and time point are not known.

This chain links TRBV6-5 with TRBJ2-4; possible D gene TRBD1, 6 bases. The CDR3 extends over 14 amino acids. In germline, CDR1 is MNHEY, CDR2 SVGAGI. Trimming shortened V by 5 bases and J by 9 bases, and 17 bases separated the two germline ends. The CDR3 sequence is CASSQNRDPGIQYF. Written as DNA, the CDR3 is TGTGCCAGCAGTCAAAACAGGGACCCGGGCATTCAGTACTTC.

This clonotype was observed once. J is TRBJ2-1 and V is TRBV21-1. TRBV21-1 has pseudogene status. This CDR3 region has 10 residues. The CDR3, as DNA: TGTGCCATCCTATACAATGAGCAGTTCTTC. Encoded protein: CAILYNEQFF.

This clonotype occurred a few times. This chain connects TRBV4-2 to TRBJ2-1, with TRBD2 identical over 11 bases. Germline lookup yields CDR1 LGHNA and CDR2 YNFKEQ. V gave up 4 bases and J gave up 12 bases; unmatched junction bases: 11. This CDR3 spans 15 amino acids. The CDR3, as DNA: TGTGCCAGCAGCCCGGGGGTAGCGGGGGGGGTAAGGCAGTTCTTC. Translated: CASSPGVAGGVRQFF.

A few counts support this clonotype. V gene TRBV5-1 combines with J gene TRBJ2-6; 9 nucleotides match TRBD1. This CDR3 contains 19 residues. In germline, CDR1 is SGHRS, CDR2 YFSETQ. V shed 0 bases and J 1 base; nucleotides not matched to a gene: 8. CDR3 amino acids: CASSLVPGQGLSGANVLTF. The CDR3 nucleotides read TGCGCCAGCAGCTTGGTCCCGGGACAGGGACTTTCTGGGGCCAACGTCCTGACTTTC.

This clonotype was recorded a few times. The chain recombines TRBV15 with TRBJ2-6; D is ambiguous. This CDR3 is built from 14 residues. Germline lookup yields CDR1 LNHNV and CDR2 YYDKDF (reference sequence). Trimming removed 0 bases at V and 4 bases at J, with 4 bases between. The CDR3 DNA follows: TGTGCCACCAGCAGAGATCTGGGGGCCAACGTCCTGACTTTC. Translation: CATSRDLGANVLTF.

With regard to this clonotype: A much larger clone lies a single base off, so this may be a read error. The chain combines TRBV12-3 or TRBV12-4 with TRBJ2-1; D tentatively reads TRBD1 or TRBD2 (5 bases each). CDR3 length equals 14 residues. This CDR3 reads CASSRPPPGAEKFF. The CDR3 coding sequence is TGTGCCAGCAGTCGCCCCCCCCCCGGGGCTGAGAAGTTCTTC.

As DNA, the CDR3 is TGTGCCAGCAGGATCGGGTCGACTACCCACGCTGAAGCTTTCTTT. This codes for CASRIGSTTHAEAFF. The genes are TRBV6-5 and TRBJ1-1; D remains ambiguous. V was clipped by 6 bases and J by 6 bases, with 20 bases between them. The CDR3 is 15 amino acids. Germline CDR1 is MNHEY and CDR2 is SVGAGI.

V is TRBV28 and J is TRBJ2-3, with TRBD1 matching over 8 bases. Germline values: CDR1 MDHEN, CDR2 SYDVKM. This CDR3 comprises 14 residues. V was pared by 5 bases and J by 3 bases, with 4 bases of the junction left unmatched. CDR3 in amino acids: CASSHRTGTDTQYF. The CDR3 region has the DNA TGTGCCAGCAGTCACAGGACAGGGACAGATACGCAGTATTTT.

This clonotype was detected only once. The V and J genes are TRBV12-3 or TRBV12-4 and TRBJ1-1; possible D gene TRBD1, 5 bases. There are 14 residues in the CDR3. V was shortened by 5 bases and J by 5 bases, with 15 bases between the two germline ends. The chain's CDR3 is CASSPRGDGTEAFF. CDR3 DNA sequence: TGTGCCAGCAGTCCACGTGGGGACGGTACTGAAGCTTTCTTT.

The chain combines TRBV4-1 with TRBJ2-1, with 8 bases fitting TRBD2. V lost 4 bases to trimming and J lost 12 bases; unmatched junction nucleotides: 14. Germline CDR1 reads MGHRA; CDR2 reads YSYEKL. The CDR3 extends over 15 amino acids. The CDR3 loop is CASSPEGLARKVQFF. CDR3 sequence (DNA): TGCGCCAGCAGCCCGGAAGGACTAGCTAGGAAGGTGCAGTTCTTC.

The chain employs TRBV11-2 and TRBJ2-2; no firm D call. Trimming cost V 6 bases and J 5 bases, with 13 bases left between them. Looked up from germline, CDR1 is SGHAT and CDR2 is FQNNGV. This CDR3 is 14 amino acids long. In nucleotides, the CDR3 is TGTGCCAGCAGGCCAAGCCTGCGGACCGGGGAGCTGTTTTTT. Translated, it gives CASRPSLRTGELFF.

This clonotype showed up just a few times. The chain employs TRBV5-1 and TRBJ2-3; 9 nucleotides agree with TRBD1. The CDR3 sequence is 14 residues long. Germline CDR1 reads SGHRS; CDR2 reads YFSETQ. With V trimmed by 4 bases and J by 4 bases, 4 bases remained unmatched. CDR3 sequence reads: CASSLRTGADTQYF. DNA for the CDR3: TGCGCCAGCAGCCTGCGGACAGGGGCAGATACGCAGTATTTT.

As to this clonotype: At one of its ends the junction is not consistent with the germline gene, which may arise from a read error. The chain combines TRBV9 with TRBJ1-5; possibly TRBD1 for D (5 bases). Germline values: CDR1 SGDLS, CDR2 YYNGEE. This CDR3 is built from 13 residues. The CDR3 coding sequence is TGTGCCAGCAGCGCCGCTAATGAGGGGCCCCGGCATTTT. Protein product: CASSAANEGPRHF.

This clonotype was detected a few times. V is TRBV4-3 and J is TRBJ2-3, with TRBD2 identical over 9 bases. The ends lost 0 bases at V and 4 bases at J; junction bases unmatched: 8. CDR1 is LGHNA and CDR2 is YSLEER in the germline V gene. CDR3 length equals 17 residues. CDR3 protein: CASSQDRAGGPSDTQYF. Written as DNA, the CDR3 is TGCGCCAGCAGCCAAGATAGGGCGGGGGGGCCATCAGATACGCAGTATTTT.

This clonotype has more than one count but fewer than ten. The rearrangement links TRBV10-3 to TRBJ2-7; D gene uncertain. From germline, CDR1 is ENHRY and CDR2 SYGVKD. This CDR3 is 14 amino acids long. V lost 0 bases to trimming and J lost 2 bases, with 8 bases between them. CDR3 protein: CAISESHRPYEQYV. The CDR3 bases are TGTGCCATCAGTGAGTCGCATCGACCCTACGAGCAGTACGTC.

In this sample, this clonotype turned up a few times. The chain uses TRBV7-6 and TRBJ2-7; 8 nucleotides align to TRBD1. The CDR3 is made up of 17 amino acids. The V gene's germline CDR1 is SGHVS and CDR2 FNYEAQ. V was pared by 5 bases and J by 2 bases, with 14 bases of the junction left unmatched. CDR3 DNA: TGTGCCAGCAGCCCGAGACGCGGACAGGGTCGCACCTACGAGCAGTACTTC. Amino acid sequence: CASSPRRGQGRTYEQYF.

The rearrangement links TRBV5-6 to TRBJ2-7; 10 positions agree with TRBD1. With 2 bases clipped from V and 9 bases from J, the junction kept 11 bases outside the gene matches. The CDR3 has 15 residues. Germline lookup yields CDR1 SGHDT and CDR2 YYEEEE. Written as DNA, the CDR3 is TGTGCCAGCAGCTTCGGGGACAGGGGCCCCAACGGGCAGTACGTC. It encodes CASSFGDRGPNGQYV.

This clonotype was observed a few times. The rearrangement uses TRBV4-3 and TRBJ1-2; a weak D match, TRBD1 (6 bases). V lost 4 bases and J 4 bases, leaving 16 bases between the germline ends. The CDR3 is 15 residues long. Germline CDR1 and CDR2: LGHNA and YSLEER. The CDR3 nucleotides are TGCGCCAGCAGCCCTTCAGACAGGCTTCTCTATGGCTACACCTTC. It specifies CASSPSDRLLYGYTF.

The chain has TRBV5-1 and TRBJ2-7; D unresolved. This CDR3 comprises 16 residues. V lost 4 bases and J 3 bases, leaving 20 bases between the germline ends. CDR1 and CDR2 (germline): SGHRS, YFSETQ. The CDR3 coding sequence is TGCGCCAGCAGCCCCCCCCACGGCTTCTCGGGCTACGAGCAGTACTTC. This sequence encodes CASSPPHGFSGYEQYF.